This T cell receptor beta chain was recovered during a study of blood T cell repertoires in COVID-19. There are 16 residues in the CDR3. The V gene end was trimmed by 0 bases and the J gene end by 7 bases; junction bases not matched to a gene: 9. CDR1 and CDR2 (germline): SGHDT, YYEEEE. Assay: immunoSEQ multiplex PCR; the TCRdb copy retains only in-frame clones and omits some. In the table there are about 43,000 clones, approximately 86% of which are singletons. This clonotype was sampled from a man aged 60 to 75 with active COVID-19. The rearrangement joins TRBV5-6 to TRBJ2-7, with 11 positions matching TRBD2. The sequenced material came from peripheral blood. CDR3 sequence (DNA): TGTGCCAGCAGCTTGGATGTTTTAGCGGGGGGGCTGGAGCAGTACTTC. Amino acids: CASSLDVLAGGLEQYF.